A single sample is the source of the 19 T cell receptor beta chains below, sequenced in a study of CD8 T cells in Susac syndrome. Reverse transcription of roughly 0.45 to 1 ug RNA used random hexamers. In TCRdb, the immunoSEQ multiplex PCR reads were re-called with MiXCR into one record per CDR3 protein. This repertoire shows approximately 160,000 distinct CDR3 sequences, roughly 94% found once; its top ten account for around 0.087%. Sequencing input: CD4+ T cells from PBMCs. Every receptor here comes from a human donor in good health.

The V and J genes are TRBV27 and TRBJ2-6; 10 bases are shared with TRBD1. Per germline, CDR1 MNHEY and CDR2 SMNVEV (reference sequence). The V gene end was trimmed by 4 bases and the J gene end by 4 bases; junction bases not matched to a gene: 7. The CDR3 length is 17 residues. The CDR3 is CASSSPGQGSGANVLTF. The CDR3 coding sequence is TGTGCCAGCAGTTCCCCGGGACAGGGGTCAGGGGCCAACGTCCTGACTTTC.

The count of this clonotype is one. V gene TRBV29-1 combines with J gene TRBJ1-2; 8 bases are shared with TRBD1. CDR3 length: 13 residues. The germline V gene has CDR1 SQVTM and CDR2 ANQGSEA. The V and J ends lost 4 bases and 2 bases, in that order; junction bases with no gene match: 3. The CDR3 spells CSVVPGGNYGYTF. The CDR3 DNA follows: TGCAGCGTTGTACCAGGGGGCAACTATGGCTACACCTTC.

DNA for the CDR3: TGCGCCAGCAGTGGGGGGAGCGGGAGGAAGCTTGAGACCCAGTACTTC. Residues: CASSGGSGRKLETQYF. V is TRBV23-1 and J is TRBJ2-5, with 9 bases lining up with TRBD2. TRBV23-1 is noted as an ORF with a role that remains uncertain. Trimming took 5 bases from V and 5 from J; bases not matched to a gene: 12. The CDR3 contains 16 residues.

The chain combines TRBV4-1 with TRBJ2-2, with TRBD1 matching 7 bases. V was clipped by 1 base and J by 1 base; unmatched bases: 9. Germline values: CDR1 MGHRA, CDR2 YSYEKL. This CDR3 is 18 amino acids long. CDR3 region: CASSQVNLWDRNTGELFF. Written as DNA, the CDR3 is TGCGCCAGCAGCCAAGTAAATTTATGGGACAGGAACACCGGGGAGCTGTTTTTT.

The rearrangement joins TRBV6-5 to TRBJ2-1; D is unclear. Germline V CDR1 and CDR2: MNHEY, SVGAGI. The CDR3 is 15 residues long. V was cut by 5 bases and J by 2 bases, with 13 bases left in between. The CDR3 DNA follows: TGTGCCAGCAGTCGAGACGGTTCCGCCTACAATGAGCAGTTCTTC. Encoded protein: CASSRDGSAYNEQFF.

The genes are TRBV19 and TRBJ1-4, with D maybe TRBD1 (6 bases). The CDR3 extends over 14 amino acids. Between the trimmed V and J ends, which lost 7 bases and 8 bases, there was a span of 17 bases. Germline V gene lookup returns CDR1 LNHDA and CDR2 SQIVND (reference sequence). Here the CDR3 reads CASNTGTGAEKLFF. In nucleotides, the CDR3 is TGTGCCAGTAATACGGGGACGGGGGCGGAAAAACTGTTTTTT.

The chain combines TRBV7-2 with TRBJ2-1; tentative D call: TRBD2 (6 bases). V was clipped by 5 bases and J by 5 bases, with 19 bases between them. CDR1 is SGHTA and CDR2 is FQGNSA in the germline V gene. The CDR3 has 16 residues. The CDR3 DNA is TGTGCCAGCAGCCCCGGGGGAGTTCTAACTAACAATGAGCAGTTCTTC. Residues: CASSPGGVLTNNEQFF.

This clonotype was picked up one time. The chain has TRBV7-9 and TRBJ1-5; no firm D call. In germline, CDR1 is SEHNR, CDR2 FQNEAQ (reference sequence). V lost 2 bases and J 5 bases, leaving 13 bases between the germline ends. This CDR3 has 15 amino acids. CDR3 sequence: CASSLSVGYDQPQHF. Written as DNA, the CDR3 is TGTGCCAGCAGCTTAAGTGTGGGCTACGATCAGCCCCAGCATTTT.

CDR3 region: CASSPLTGDTEAFF. CDR3 coding DNA: TGTGCCAGCTCCCCCTTGACAGGAGACACTGAAGCTTTCTTT. V is TRBV18 and J is TRBJ1-1, with D perhaps matching TRBD1 (6 bases). The CDR3 totals 14 residues. Deletions cut 6 bases from V and 3 bases from J, with 14 bases between. Germline CDR1 reads KGHSH; CDR2 reads LQKENI.

The V gene is TRBV19, the J gene TRBJ2-7; D may be TRBD2 (6 bases). Trimming pared 4 bases from V and 3 bases from J, leaving 16 bases between. CDR1 is LNHDA and CDR2 is SQIVND in the germline V gene (reference sequence). This CDR3 has 15 amino acids. CDR3 in DNA: TGTGCCAGTAGTAACATTAAGCGGGCCCGCTACGAGCAGTACTTC. Translating gives CASSNIKRARYEQYF. Filled out from reference TRBV19 and TRBJ2-7, the complete variable domain reads DGGITQSPKYLFRKEGQNVTLSCEQNLNHDAMYWYRQDPGQGLRLIYYSQIVNDFQKGDIAEGYSVSREKKESFPLTVTSAQKNPTAFYLCASSNIKRARYEQYFGPGTRLTVT.

This rearrangement joins TRBV7-9 to TRBJ1-2; D remains unclear. This CDR3 spans 13 amino acids. The V end was cut by 2 bases, the J end by 2 bases, with 6 bases between. The germline CDR1 and CDR2 sequences are SEHNR and FQNEAQ (reference sequence). CDR3 nucleotide sequence: TGTGCCAGCAGCTTAATAGGAAACTATGGCTACACCTTC. It specifies CASSLIGNYGYTF.

V gene TRBV20-1 combines with J gene TRBJ1-4; a weak D match, TRBD1 (5 bases). V was cut by 3 bases and J by 6 bases, with 14 bases left in between. This CDR3 contains 14 residues. Germline V lookup: CDR1 DFQATT, CDR2 SNEGSKA (reference sequence). The CDR3 protein is CSASPGGVDEKLFF. The CDR3 nucleotides are TGCAGTGCTAGCCCCGGGGGAGTGGATGAAAAACTGTTTTTT.

This clonotype occurred a few times. CDR3 protein: CASSRDRGTYEQYF. CDR3 DNA: TGTGCCAGCAGTAGGGACAGGGGGACCTACGAGCAGTACTTC. V usage is TRBV6-5 and J usage is TRBJ2-7; 11 nucleotides match TRBD1. The germline V gene has CDR1 MNHEY and CDR2 SVGAGI. This CDR3 contains 14 residues. J lost 2 bases, V lost 5 bases, and 2 bases had no gene match.

V and J are TRBV3-1 and TRBJ1-1, with D possibly matching TRBD1 (5 bases). Trimming removed 7 bases at V and 1 base at J, with 13 bases between. This CDR3 is 14 amino acids long. Germline V gives CDR1 LGHDT, CDR2 YNNKEL (reference sequence). CDR3 protein: CASTRRGTNTEAFF. The CDR3 DNA sequence: TGTGCCAGCACCCGGCGGGGCACGAACACTGAAGCTTTCTTT.

This chain uses TRBV30 with TRBJ1-5; D is uncertain. The germline V gene encodes CDR1 GTSNPN and CDR2 SVGIG (reference sequence). Trimming removed 0 bases from V and 2 bases from J, with 8 bases in between. The CDR3 is 14 amino acids. In DNA form, the CDR3 reads TGTGCCTGGAGTGTGTCGGAACGCAATCAGCCCCAGCATTTT. This translates into CAWSVSERNQPQHF.

J is TRBJ2-2 and V is TRBV30; D is ambiguous. The CDR3 is 14 residues long. The V gene lost 3 bases and the J gene lost 5 bases, with 13 bases spanning the gap. Germline CDR1 is GTSNPN and CDR2 is SVGIG (reference sequence). This CDR3 is CAWSVKAGTGELFF. The CDR3 nucleotides read TGTGCCTGGAGCGTAAAAGCTGGGACCGGGGAGCTGTTTTTT.

The gene calls are TRBV10-1 and TRBJ1-1, with D possibly being TRBD1 (6 bases). The V end was cut by 3 bases, the J end by 5 bases, with 22 bases between. CDR3 length: 17 amino acids. CDR1 is WNHNN, CDR2 SYGVQD, per germline (reference sequence). Written as DNA, the CDR3 is TGCGCCAGCAGTGAAGGGGGGGACCGTCCCGGGAGGACTGAAGCTTTCTTT. Amino acids: CASSEGGDRPGRTEAFF.

Only a few counts were recorded for this clonotype. The J gene is TRBJ2-3, the V gene TRBV20-1; D remains ambiguous. The V and J ends lost 5 bases and 0 bases respectively, with 6 bases between them. The CDR3 totals 12 residues. The germline V gene encodes CDR1 DFQATT and CDR2 SNEGSKA (reference sequence). CDR3 residues: CSAPDSTDTQYF. CDR3 sequence (DNA): TGCAGTGCTCCTGACAGCACAGATACGCAGTATTTT.

This chain links TRBV5-1 with TRBJ2-7, with 8 bases lining up with TRBD1. The CDR3 is 15 amino acids. After removal of 4 bases from V and 5 bases from J, the junction contained 11 bases not matched to a gene. Germline CDR1 SGHRS, CDR2 YFSETQ. The CDR3 region has the DNA TGCGCCAGCAGCCAGAGGGCAGGGGGCCACCACGAGCAGTACTTC. This sequence encodes CASSQRAGGHHEQYF.